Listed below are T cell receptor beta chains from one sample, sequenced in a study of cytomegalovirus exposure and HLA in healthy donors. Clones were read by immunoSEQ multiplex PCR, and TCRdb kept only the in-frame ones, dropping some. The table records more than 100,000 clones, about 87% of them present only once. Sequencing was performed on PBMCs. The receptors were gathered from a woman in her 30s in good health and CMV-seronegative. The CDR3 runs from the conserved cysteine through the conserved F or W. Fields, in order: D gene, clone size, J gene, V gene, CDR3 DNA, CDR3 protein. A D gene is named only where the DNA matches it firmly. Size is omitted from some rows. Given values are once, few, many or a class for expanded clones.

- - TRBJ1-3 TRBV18 TGTGCCAGCTCACCACAAGAGGGAGACACCATATATTTT CASSPQEGDTIYF
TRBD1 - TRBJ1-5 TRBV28 TGTGCCAGCAGCCCAGGACAGGGCCGCAATCAGCCCCAGCATTTT CASSPGQGRNQPQHF
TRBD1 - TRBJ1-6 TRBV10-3 TGTGCCATCAAGCGGACAGGTGGTAATTCACCCCTCCACTTT CAIKRTGGNSPLHF
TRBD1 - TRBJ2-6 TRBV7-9 TGTGCCAGCGTTCCGACAGGGGGCTCTGGGGCCAACGTCCTGACTTTC CASVPTGGSGANVLTF
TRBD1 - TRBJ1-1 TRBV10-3 TGTGCCACGACAGGGATGAACACTGAAGCTTTCTTT CATTGMNTEAFF
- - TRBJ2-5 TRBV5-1 TGCGCCAGCAGCTTAGACAGACACCAAGAGACCCAGTACTTC CASSLDRHQETQYF
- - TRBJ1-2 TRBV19 TGTGCCAGTAGTATGGGGCAGGCTAACTATGGCTACACCTTC CASSMGQANYGYTF
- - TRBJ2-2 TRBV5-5 TGTGCCAGCAGCGCTCGTAGGGGAGGAGACACCGGGGAGCTGTTTTTT CASSARRGGDTGELFF
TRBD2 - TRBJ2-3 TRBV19 TGTGCCAGTAGTATCGGACTAGCGGGAGGGCCCGTAGATACGCAGTATTTT CASSIGLAGGPVDTQYF
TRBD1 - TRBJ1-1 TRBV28 TGTGCCAGCAGTTACAGGGGTCGAACTGAAGCTTTCTTT CASSYRGRTEAFF
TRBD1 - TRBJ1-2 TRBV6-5 TGTGCCAGCAGTCGGGGACAGGGGGCGCGTGGCTACACCTTC CASSRGQGARGYTF
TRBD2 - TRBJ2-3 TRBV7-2 TGTGCCAGCAGCTATCCTAGCGGGGGGGCCCCAGATACGCAGTATTTT CASSYPSGGAPDTQYF
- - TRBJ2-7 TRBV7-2 TGTGCCAGCAGCCCGGACATACACTCCTACGAGCAGTACTTC CASSPDIHSYEQYF
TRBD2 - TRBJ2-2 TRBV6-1 TGTGCCAGCACAAAGGGGACGGGAGGAAGCGGGGAGCTGTTTTTT CASTKGTGGSGELFF
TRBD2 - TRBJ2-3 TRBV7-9 TGTGCCAGCAGCCCCCGGACTAGCGGGGGGGCTGATACGCAGTATTTT CASSPRTSGGADTQYF
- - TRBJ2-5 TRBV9 TGTGCCAGCAGCGTAGGGCCAGGGATCGAAGAGACCCAGTACTTC CASSVGPGIEETQYF
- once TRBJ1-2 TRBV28 TGTGCCAGCAGTTCACAGGGCTTAGGTGACTATGGCTACACCTTC CASSSQGLGDYGYTF
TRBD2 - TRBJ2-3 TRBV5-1 TGCGCCAGCAGCTTAGGAGCGGGGGATGCAGATACGCAGTATTTT CASSLGAGDADTQYF
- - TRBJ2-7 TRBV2 TGTGCCAGCAAAGAGACAGCCCCCGCCTACGAGCAGTACTTC CASKETAPAYEQYF
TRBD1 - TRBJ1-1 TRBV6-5 TGTGCCAGCATCCCACTCCAGGGGGCTGACACTGAAGCTTTCTTT CASIPLQGADTEAFF
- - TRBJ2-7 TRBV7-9 TGTGCCAGCAGCTTATTGCCAGGGATGGAGCAGTACTTC CASSLLPGMEQYF
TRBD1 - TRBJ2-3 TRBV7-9 TGTGCCAGCAGCTTAGTATTGGGACAGGGGTCGGATACGCAGTATTTT CASSLVLGQGSDTQYF
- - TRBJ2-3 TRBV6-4 TGTGCCAGCAGTGACTCAGCGGGTAGCACAGATACGCAGTATTTT CASSDSAGSTDTQYF
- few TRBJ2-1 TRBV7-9 TGTGCCAGCAGCTTATCTCCGGGCTCCTACAATGAGCAGTTCTTC CASSLSPGSYNEQFF
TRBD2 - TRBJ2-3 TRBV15 TGTGCCACCAGCAGGATAGCGGGAGACGATACGCAGTATTTT CATSRIAGDDTQYF
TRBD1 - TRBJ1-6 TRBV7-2 TGTGCCAGCAGCACTCGGACAGGGGTCAATTCACCCCTCCCCTTT CASSTRTGVNSPLPF
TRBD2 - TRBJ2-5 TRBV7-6 TGTGCCAGCAGCATCCTAGGACTAGCCGTGGAGACCCAGTACTTC CASSILGLAVETQYF
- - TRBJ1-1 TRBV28 TGTGCCAGCAGTTTAGGTACAGGACCCACTGAAGCTTTCTTT CASSLGTGPTEAFF
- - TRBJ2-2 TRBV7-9 TGTGCCAGCAGCTTATTCACAAACACCGGGGAGCTGTTTTTT CASSLFTNTGELFF
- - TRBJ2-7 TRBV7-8 TGTGCCAGCAGCTTAGGGGCGGGGAGAACCTACGAGCAGTACTTC CASSLGAGRTYEQYF
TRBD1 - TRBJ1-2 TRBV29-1 TGCAGCGTTCAAGGACAGGGCAAAGGCGACTATGGCTACACCTTC CSVQGQGKGDYGYTF
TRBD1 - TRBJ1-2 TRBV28 TGTGCCAGCAGTTTCACGACAGGGGGTAGTAGCTACACCTTC CASSFTTGGSSYTF
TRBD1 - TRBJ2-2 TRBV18 TGTGCCAGCTCACCCTGGGACAGGGGGAACACCGGGGAGCTGTTTTTT CASSPWDRGNTGELFF
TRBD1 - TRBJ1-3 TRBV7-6 TGTGCCAGCAGCTTAGAGCCCTGGGACAGGATAAACACCATATATTTT CASSLEPWDRINTIYF
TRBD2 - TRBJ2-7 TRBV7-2 TGTGCCAGCAGCTCAACATCTAGCGGGATTGGGCAGTACTTC CASSSTSSGIGQYF
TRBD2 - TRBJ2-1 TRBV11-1 TGTGCCAGCAGCTTTTCGAGACTAGCTGGTGAGCAGTTCTTC CASSFSRLAGEQFF
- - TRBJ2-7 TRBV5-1 TGCGCCAGCAGCCCTGGCCTAGTTCCCGACTCCTACGAGCAGTACTTC CASSPGLVPDSYEQYF
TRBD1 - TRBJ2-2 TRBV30 TGTGCCTGGAGTAGACAGGGATACGGCACCGGGGAGCTGTTTTTT CAWSRQGYGTGELFF
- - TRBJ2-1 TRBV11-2 TGTGCCAGCAGCTCGGACGGAGGTGAGCAGTTCTTC CASSSDGGEQFF
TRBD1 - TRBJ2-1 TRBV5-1 TGCGCCAGCAGTCGGACAGGGTATCTCAATGAGCAGTTCTTC CASSRTGYLNEQFF
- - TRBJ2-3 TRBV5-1 TGCGCCAGCAGCTTCACTCTTACAGGGAACACAGATACGCAGTATTTT CASSFTLTGNTDTQYF
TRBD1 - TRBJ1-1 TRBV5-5 TGTGCCAGCAGCCAACCGGGACAGGGGCCACGACAAGCTTTCTTT CASSQPGQGPRQAFF
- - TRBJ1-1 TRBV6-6 TGTGCCAGCAGACTAAATCTCATGAACACTGAAGCTTTCTTT CASRLNLMNTEAFF
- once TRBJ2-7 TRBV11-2 TGTGCCAGCAGATCCCTATTAGCGCTGTCCTACGAGCAGTACTTC CASRSLLALSYEQYF
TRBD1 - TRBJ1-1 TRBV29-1 TGCAGCGTTAAGGGACAGGCAGATCCCAACACTGAAGCTTTCTTT CSVKGQADPNTEAFF